The 29 T cell receptor beta chains below were found in one sample sequenced in a study of T cell responses to AZD1222 COVID-19 vaccine. Method: immunoSEQ multiplex PCR; TCRdb's copy keeps in-frame clones and lacks some. The table shows about 110,000 clones, with more than 70% occurring only once. Source: peripheral blood, taken on day 0 of MenACWY control vaccination. These receptors were obtained from an adult in good health.

The CDR3 sequence: CASSLSHLPGYGYTF. Here the CDR3 DNA reads TGTGCCAGTAGTTTATCACACCTGCCCGGCTATGGCTACACCTTC. The V gene is TRBV19, the J gene TRBJ1-2; D not resolved. Germline V gene sequence: CDR1 LNHDA, CDR2 SQIVND (reference sequence). Trimming took off 5 bases at V and 4 bases at J, with 17 bases between the two ends. The CDR3 loop spans 15 amino acids.

The genes are TRBV9 and TRBJ2-3, with a weak D call TRBD2 (6 bases). Germline V gene data show CDR1 as SGDLS and CDR2 as YYNGEE. The CDR3 spans 15 residues. The ends were cut back, 6 bases at V and 4 bases at J, with 18 bases in the middle. DNA for the CDR3: TGTGCCAGCACCGCTGGGGGGAGCTTTTCAGATACGCAGTATTTT. Encoded protein: CASTAGGSFSDTQYF.

This rearrangement joins TRBV28 to TRBJ1-2; 7 nucleotides match TRBD1. The trim removed 6 bases at V and 4 bases at J, leaving 5 bases unmatched. The CDR3 has 13 residues. CDR1 is MDHEN and CDR2 is SYDVKM in the germline V gene. DNA of the CDR3: TGTGCCAGCAGGTTGACAGGGAGCTATGGCTACACCTTC. This gives the protein CASRLTGSYGYTF.

The V gene is TRBV5-1, the J gene TRBJ1-6; D gene ambiguous. V lost 0 bases and J 5 bases, leaving 9 bases between the germline ends. The CDR3 has 15 amino acids. Germline V lookup: CDR1 SGHRS, CDR2 YFSETQ. This CDR3 reads CASSLDGRHNSPLHF. As DNA, the CDR3 is TGCGCCAGCAGCTTGGACGGTCGCCATAATTCACCCCTCCACTTT.

This clone was seen a few times. The same CDR3 is also encoded by other DNA sequences in this sample. V and J are TRBV5-4 and TRBJ1-2, with D possibly matching TRBD1 (5 bases). The CDR3 totals 13 residues. Germline V lookup: CDR1 SGHNT, CDR2 YYREEE (reference sequence). V was pared by 0 bases and J by 5 bases, with 8 bases between. CDR3 region: CASSLETAYGYTF. For the CDR3, the DNA is TGTGCCAGCAGCTTGGAGACAGCATATGGCTACACCTTC.

This rearrangement joins TRBV18 to TRBJ1-5, with 7 bases lining up with TRBD1. Germline V gives CDR1 KGHSH, CDR2 LQKENI. Trimming removed 2 bases from V and 5 bases from J; junction bases left unmatched: 3. CDR3 length: 14 amino acids. CDR3 bases: TGTGCCAGCTCACCAACAGGGGATGATCAGCCCCAGCATTTT. This gives the protein CASSPTGDDQPQHF.

V usage is TRBV5-1 and J usage is TRBJ2-2, with D possibly being TRBD1 (6 bases). Germline CDR1 reads SGHRS; CDR2 reads YFSETQ. The CDR3 covers 16 residues. Between the trimmed V and J ends, which lost 5 bases and 1 base, there was a span of 15 bases. Here the CDR3 DNA reads TGCGCCAGCAGGAAGGCAGGGGCGGAGAACACCGGGGAGCTGTTTTTT. The encoded protein is CASRKAGAENTGELFF. Full variable domain (rest looked up from reference TRBV5-1 and TRBJ2-2): KAGVTQTPRYLIKTRGQQVTLSCSPISGHRSVSWYQQTPGQGLQFLFEYFSETQRNKGNFPGRFSGRQFSNSRSEMNVSTLELGDSALYLCASRKAGAENTGELFFGEGSRLTVL.

This sequence joins TRBV12-3 or TRBV12-4 and TRBJ2-1; D gene ambiguous. This CDR3 region has 13 residues. The V and J ends lost 5 bases and 12 bases respectively, with 17 bases between them. CDR3 loop: CASSPLDLYGQFF. The CDR3 DNA follows: TGTGCCAGCAGTCCACTGGACCTCTATGGGCAGTTCTTC.

CDR3 bases: TGTGCCAGCTCACCCCAGTCGGAACGAAACTATGGCTACACCTTC. It is translated as CASSPQSERNYGYTF. The chain recombines TRBV18 with TRBJ1-2; D uncertain. The CDR3 runs to 15 residues. Germline CDR1 is KGHSH and CDR2 is LQKENI. Trimming pared 3 bases from V and 2 bases from J, leaving 13 bases between.

V usage is TRBV5-1 and J usage is TRBJ2-3, with TRBD2 matching 12 bases. The CDR3 consists of 17 residues. V lost 0 bases, J lost 0 bases, and 2 bases stayed unmatched. Per the germline V gene, CDR1 is SGHRS and CDR2 is YFSETQ. Written as DNA, the CDR3 is TGCGCCAGCAGCTTGGCACTAGCGGGGGGTAGCACAGATACGCAGTATTTT. Translation gives CASSLALAGGSTDTQYF. The whole variable domain, filled in from reference TRBV5-1 and TRBJ2-3, reads KAGVTQTPRYLIKTRGQQVTLSCSPISGHRSVSWYQQTPGQGLQFLFEYFSETQRNKGNFPGRFSGRQFSNSRSEMNVSTLELGDSALYLCASSLALAGGSTDTQYFGPGTRLTVL.

The gene calls are TRBV11-2 and TRBJ1-6; D remains unclear. Per the germline V gene, CDR1 is SGHAT and CDR2 is FQNNGV. The CDR3 covers 15 residues. Between the trimmed V and J ends, which lost 5 bases and 8 bases, there was a span of 16 bases. The CDR3, as DNA: TGTGCCAGCAGCCTGACCCTACAATTGGATTCACCCCTCCACTTT. As protein: CASSLTLQLDSPLHF.

The gene calls are TRBV12-5 and TRBJ2-1, with TRBD2 identical over 15 bases. This CDR3 has 16 amino acids. CDR1 is LGHNT and CDR2 is FRNRAP in the germline V gene. J lost 4 bases, V lost 7 bases, and 5 bases had no gene match. CDR3 region: CASDLGLAGGYNEQFF. CDR3 in DNA: TGTGCTAGTGACCTCGGACTAGCGGGGGGGTACAATGAGCAGTTCTTC.

This chain joins TRBV2 and TRBJ2-5; D uncertain. With 5 bases removed from V and 5 bases from J, the gap between germline ends came to 12 bases. The CDR3 has 13 residues. The V gene's germline CDR1 is SNHLY and CDR2 FYNNEI. The CDR3 nucleotides read TGTGCCAGCAGTATCAGGCAGGAGGAGACCCAGTACTTC. Protein product: CASSIRQEETQYF.

The chain is built from TRBV4-1 and TRBJ1-1, with D unresolved. With 0 bases removed from V and 1 base from J, the gap between germline ends came to 12 bases. Germline V lookup: CDR1 MGHRA, CDR2 YSYEKL. This CDR3 is 16 amino acids long. In DNA form, the CDR3 reads TGCGCCAGCAGCCAAGATTTTGGGTTGACGAACACTGAAGCTTTCTTT. Translating gives CASSQDFGLTNTEAFF.

J is TRBJ1-2 and V is TRBV4-2; D ambiguous. The CDR3 covers 16 residues. CDR1 and CDR2 (germline): LGHNA, YNFKEQ. V lost 0 bases and J lost 0, with 11 bases in between. CDR3 sequence: CASSQDSGPANYGYTF. CDR3 coding DNA: TGTGCCAGCAGCCAAGATTCGGGCCCAGCTAACTATGGCTACACCTTC.

This chain connects TRBV19 to TRBJ2-6; no definite D call. The V end lost 5 bases, the J end lost 1 base, and 9 bases lay between the germline ends. Germline V CDR1 and CDR2: LNHDA, SQIVND (reference sequence). This CDR3 is built from 15 residues. For the CDR3, the DNA is TGTGCCAGTAGTCAACGTCTTTCTGGGGCCAACGTCCTGACTTTC. Translated, it gives CASSQRLSGANVLTF.

This clone was seen just once. The J gene is TRBJ2-3, the V gene TRBV23-1, with TRBD1 matching 11 bases. TRBV23-1 is an open reading frame whose function is uncertain. Trimming removed 8 bases from V and 5 bases from J; junction bases left unmatched: 0. CDR3 length equals 12 residues. CDR3 bases: TGCGCCAGCGGGACAGGGGGAGATACGCAGTATTTT. Translation gives CASGTGGDTQYF.

The sample holds a few counts of this clone. This chain links TRBV28 with TRBJ2-1, with 8 bases fitting TRBD2. The CDR3 length is 16 residues. Germline assignment: CDR1 MDHEN and CDR2 SYDVKM. The junction had 5 bases not matched to a gene; V was cut back by 2 bases and J by 2 bases. CDR3 protein: CASSLGAAGAYNEQFF. CDR3 in DNA: TGTGCCAGCAGTTTAGGTGCAGCGGGGGCCTACAATGAGCAGTTCTTC.

The rearrangement joins TRBV5-4 to TRBJ2-5; 7 bases align to TRBD1. The CDR3 is 14 residues long. The germline CDR1 and CDR2 sequences are SGHNT and YYREEE (reference sequence). The trim removed 2 bases at V and 5 bases at J, leaving 6 bases unmatched. CDR3 sequence reads: CASSFQGGKETQYF. CDR3 nucleotides: TGTGCCAGCAGCTTTCAAGGGGGCAAGGAGACCCAGTACTTC. Using reference TRBV5-4 and TRBJ2-5 for the parts outside the CDR3, the full variable domain is ETGVTQSPTHLIKTRGQQVTLRCSSQSGHNTVSWYQQALGQGPQFIFQYYREEENGRGNFPPRFSGLQFPNYSSELNVNALELDDSALYLCASSFQGGKETQYFGPGTRLLVL.

This chain links TRBV6-2 or TRBV6-3 with TRBJ2-4; tentatively, D is TRBD1 (6 bases). Trimming shortened V by 2 bases and J by 0 bases, and 11 bases separated the two germline ends. The CDR3 covers 16 residues. The germline V gene has CDR1 MNHEY and CDR2 SVGEGT. The DNA of the CDR3 is TGTGCCAGCAGTTACCCAGGGGCCCTAGCCAAAAACATTCAGTACTTC. Translating gives CASSYPGALAKNIQYF.

The chain links TRBV4-2 to TRBJ1-6; TRBD1 agrees at 8 bases. Losses at the gene ends were 1 base for V and 8 bases for J; bases not matched to a gene: 4. Germline CDR1 is LGHNA and CDR2 is YNFKEQ. The CDR3 has 15 residues. CDR3 in amino acids: CASSQGTGGHSPLHF. CDR3 DNA sequence: TGTGCCAGCAGCCAAGGAACAGGGGGACATTCACCCCTCCACTTT.

The chain has TRBV30 and TRBJ1-2; a possible D gene is TRBD1 (6 bases). CDR1 and CDR2 from the germline V gene are GTSNPN and SVGIG (reference sequence). The CDR3 spans 17 residues. The V and J ends lost 0 bases and 2 bases respectively, with 19 bases between them. As DNA, the CDR3 is TGTGCCTGGAGTGTATTCTTTCCAAAGCAGGGGAACTATGGCTACACCTTC. This codes for CAWSVFFPKQGNYGYTF.

The chain uses TRBV4-2 and TRBJ1-1; D gene unclear. V dropped 1 base and J dropped 6 bases, with 9 bases sitting between them. The CDR3 covers 13 residues. Germline CDR1 is LGHNA and CDR2 is YNFKEQ. CDR3 sequence: CASSQARDPEAFF. DNA of the CDR3: TGTGCCAGCAGCCAAGCCCGGGATCCTGAAGCTTTCTTT.

CDR3 DNA sequence: TGTGCCAGCAGTGCTAGCGGGGGGGCCAATGAGCAGTTCTTC. This translates into CASSASGGANEQFF. V is TRBV6-4 and J is TRBJ2-1; TRBD2 aligns across 12 bases. Unmatched junction bases numbered 1, after V lost 4 bases and J lost 6 bases. Germline V gives CDR1 MRHNA, CDR2 SNTAGT. CDR3 size: 14 residues.

Here the CDR3 reads CASSPSRYMNTEAFF. The CDR3, as DNA: TGTGCCAGCAGTCCCTCAAGGTACATGAACACTGAAGCTTTCTTT. This chain uses TRBV27 with TRBJ1-1, with D unclear. The CDR3 runs 15 residues. Trimming took off 5 bases at V and 0 bases at J, with 13 bases between the two ends. Germline CDR1 reads MNHEY; CDR2 reads SMNVEV (reference sequence).

The V and J genes are TRBV21-1 and TRBJ2-7. TRBV21-1 is annotated as a pseudogene. CDR3 length: 16 residues. The CDR3 DNA sequence: TGTGCTAAAAACCCAAAGATAGGCAGTGACGCCAACGAGCAGTACTTC. This codes for CAKNPKIGSDANEQYF.

This clone was recorded only once. This chain connects TRBV30 to TRBJ1-6; D remains ambiguous. From germline, CDR1 is GTSNPN and CDR2 SVGIG (reference sequence). V lost 3 bases and J 3 bases, leaving 12 bases between the germline ends. This CDR3 is 15 amino acids long. The CDR3 is CAWRTGTHYNSPLHF. The CDR3 nucleotides read TGTGCCTGGAGGACCGGCACCCACTATAATTCACCCCTCCACTTT. Looking up the rest from reference TRBV30 and TRBJ1-6 gives the full variable domain: SQTIHQWPATLVQPVGSPLSLECTVEGTSNPNLYWYRQAAGRGLQLLFYSVGIGQISSEVPQNLSASRPQDRQFILSSKKLLLSDSGFYLCAWRTGTHYNSPLHFGNGTRLTVT.

The V and J genes are TRBV24-1 and TRBJ2-5, with TRBD1 as a possible D gene (6 bases). The CDR3 is 15 amino acids. Trimming stripped 5 bases from V and 2 bases from J, with 14 bases between. Per the germline V gene, CDR1 is KGHDR and CDR2 is SFDVKD. CDR3 protein: CATSGSQGPQETQYF. Written as DNA, the CDR3 is TGTGCCACCAGTGGGTCGCAGGGGCCTCAAGAGACCCAGTACTTC.

The chain is built from TRBV4-3 and TRBJ2-7; 7 bases fit TRBD1. V lost 3 bases and J lost 3; bases outside the gene matches: 8. CDR1 LGHNA and CDR2 YSLEER come from the germline V gene. There are 15 residues in the CDR3. The CDR3, as DNA: TGCGCCAGCAGCCATGGGGGACAGTATCACTACGAGCAGTACTTC. Its protein is CASSHGGQYHYEQYF.